This T cell receptor beta chain is from a study of T cells in women clearing cervical HPV infection. In the study overall: For cases, blood was sampled a median roughly 150 days after lesion detection, interquartile range about 90 to 200 days.

Study results and caveats: CIN3+ cases had significantly higher TCR richness than controls; evenness did not differ.

In regard to this clone: Its antigen is still unknown. The junction does not match germline at one end; this may be a read error. The read falls 3 residues short of the CDR3 end, and the missing part is taken from the germline J gene. Other DNA sequences from this sample encode an identical CDR3 as well.

Repertoires were generated with immunoSEQ multiplex PCR, while TCRdb's copy carries only in-frame clones and drops some. The listing records around 30,000 clones. The CDR3 spans 17 residues. Germline V gene lookup returns CDR1 SGHVS and CDR2 FNYEAQ. Sequencing input: blood buffy coat. The rearrangement joins TRBV7-6 to TRBJ1-3; D gene uncertain. This TCR was sampled from a woman aged 18 to 69 with a cervical HPV16 infection that either progressed to CIN3+ or cleared (not recorded which). The CDR3 loop reads CASSLDPRSSSGNTIYF. CDR3 DNA, as far as it was read: TGTGCCAGCAGCTTAGATCCCAGGTCAAGCTCTGGAAACACA.